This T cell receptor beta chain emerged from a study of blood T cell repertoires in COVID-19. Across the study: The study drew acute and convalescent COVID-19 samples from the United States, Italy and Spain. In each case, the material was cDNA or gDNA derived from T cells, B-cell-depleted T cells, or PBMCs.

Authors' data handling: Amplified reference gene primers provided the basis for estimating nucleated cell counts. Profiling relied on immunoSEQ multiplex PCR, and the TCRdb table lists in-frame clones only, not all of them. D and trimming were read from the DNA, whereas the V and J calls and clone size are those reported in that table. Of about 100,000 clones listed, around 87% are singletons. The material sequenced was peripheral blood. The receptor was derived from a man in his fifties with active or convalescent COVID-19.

The CDR3 bases are TGTGCCAGCAGTGAGATGGGGTTTGTACTAGCGGGGGGGCATTACTACAATGAGCAGTTCTTC. Protein product: CASSEMGFVLAGGHYYNEQFF. The chain employs TRBV2 and TRBJ2-1, with TRBD2 matching over 13 bases. The CDR3 consists of 21 residues. V lost 3 bases, J lost 3 bases, and 17 bases stayed unmatched. Germline-derived CDR1 and CDR2 are SNHLY and FYNNEI.